The clone carrying this T cell receptor (beta chain) is classed as large (0.1 to 1%). Only in-frame clones appear in the TCRdb table, and some are missing; sequencing was by immunoSEQ multiplex PCR. Altogether under 6,500 clones are present, 45% to 60% being singletons, with the ten largest covering 7.2%. This record belongs to a study of neoadjuvant anti-PD-1 for oral cavity cancer. The sample's time point: after neoadjuvant nivolumab, at surgical resection. Trimming cost V 5 bases and J 8 bases, with 10 bases left between them. The CDR3 totals 12 residues. Germline V CDR1 and CDR2: SNHLY, FYNNEI. This TCR was recovered from a person aged 35-79 years with oral cavity squamous cell carcinoma. The sample consisted of tumor tissue, taken after nivolumab (anti-PD-1) treatment. The chain recombines TRBV2 with TRBJ2-1; no clear D. CDR3 nucleotides: TGTGCCAGCAGTCCCCTACGCTATGAGCAGTTCTTC. Amino acids: CASSPLRYEQFF.